This T cell receptor beta chain was captured by sequencing in a study of technical replicates of blood from several donors. Assay used: immunoSEQ multiplex PCR; TCRdb lists only in-frame clones, some missing. The table lists 90,000 to 100,000 clones, 90% to 97% of them singletons. V lost 1 base to trimming and J lost 6 bases, with 17 bases between them. CDR1 is SGDLS, CDR2 YYNGEE, per germline. This CDR3 region has 16 residues. The source is a human donor in good health. The sequenced material came from T cells isolated from PBMCs. The chain recombines TRBV9 with TRBJ2-1; D is perhaps TRBD2 (7 bases). CDR3 region: CASSVLGEGGGNEQFF. CDR3 sequence (DNA): TGTGCCAGCAGCGTACTAGGGGAGGGAGGGGGCAATGAGCAGTTCTTC.